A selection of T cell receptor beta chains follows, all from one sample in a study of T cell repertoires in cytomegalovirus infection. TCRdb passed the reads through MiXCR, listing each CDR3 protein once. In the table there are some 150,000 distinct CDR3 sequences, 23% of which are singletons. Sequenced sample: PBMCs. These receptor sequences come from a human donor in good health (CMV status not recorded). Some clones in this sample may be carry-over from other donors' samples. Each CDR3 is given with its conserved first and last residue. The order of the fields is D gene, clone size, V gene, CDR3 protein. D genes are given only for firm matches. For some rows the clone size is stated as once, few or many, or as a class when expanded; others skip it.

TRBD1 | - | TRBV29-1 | CSVVGQEGYGYTF
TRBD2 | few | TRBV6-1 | CASSGTSDAYNEQFF
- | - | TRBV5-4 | CASSSSRNEQFF
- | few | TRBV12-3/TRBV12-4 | CASSRTEGNQPQHF
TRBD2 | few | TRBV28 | CASSPLGLAGNNEQFF
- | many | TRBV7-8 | CASSLGRGTHEQFF
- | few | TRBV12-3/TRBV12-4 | CASSPSGSSNQPQHF
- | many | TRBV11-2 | CASSLVGQGNSEAFF
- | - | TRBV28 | CASSFIRGSGANVLTF
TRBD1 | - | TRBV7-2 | CASRSRTGGDTQYF
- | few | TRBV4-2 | CASSQVGTNYGYTF
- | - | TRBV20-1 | CSARDWRGPQETQYF
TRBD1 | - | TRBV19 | CASTPGQGGAQFF
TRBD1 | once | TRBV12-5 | CASGPPRDRHHPYQFF
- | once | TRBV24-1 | CATSDALGGSPLHF
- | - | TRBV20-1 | CSATSDLIYGYTF
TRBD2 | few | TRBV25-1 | CASSATSGGAAEQFF
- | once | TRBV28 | CASSLSAAYKQYF
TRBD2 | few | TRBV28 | CASSFRLAPYEQYF
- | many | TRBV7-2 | CASSLAVVSGEQFF
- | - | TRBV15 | CATSRSQGLTQETQYF
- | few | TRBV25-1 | CASSELRNTEAFF
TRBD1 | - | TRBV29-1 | CSVGQGGSNQPQHF
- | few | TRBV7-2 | CASSLDGSGSYTF
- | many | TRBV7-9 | CASTPTGSNYGYTF
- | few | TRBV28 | CASIEGTEAFF
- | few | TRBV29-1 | CSVGSRPGGTGELFF
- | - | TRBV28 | CASSSPLGGRHFQETQYF
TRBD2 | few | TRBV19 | CASTRTSGAKNIQYF
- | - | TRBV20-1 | CSALGLEADTQYF
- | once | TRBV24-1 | CATSDATVPGELFF
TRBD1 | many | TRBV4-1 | CASSQASTGGGDEQFF
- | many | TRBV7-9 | CASSEGITEAFF
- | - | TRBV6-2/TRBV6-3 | CASSYGSLGDFSYEQYF
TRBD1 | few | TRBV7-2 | CASSLRGQGSTDTQYF
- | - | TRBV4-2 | CASSLGVKQVGGDQPQHF
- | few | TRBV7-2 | CASKSTRPGSDSPLHF
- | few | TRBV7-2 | CASSYQTGAKAFF
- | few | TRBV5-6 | CASSLVYEDRAGWGLGNEQFF
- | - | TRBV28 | CASTAGPKQQYF